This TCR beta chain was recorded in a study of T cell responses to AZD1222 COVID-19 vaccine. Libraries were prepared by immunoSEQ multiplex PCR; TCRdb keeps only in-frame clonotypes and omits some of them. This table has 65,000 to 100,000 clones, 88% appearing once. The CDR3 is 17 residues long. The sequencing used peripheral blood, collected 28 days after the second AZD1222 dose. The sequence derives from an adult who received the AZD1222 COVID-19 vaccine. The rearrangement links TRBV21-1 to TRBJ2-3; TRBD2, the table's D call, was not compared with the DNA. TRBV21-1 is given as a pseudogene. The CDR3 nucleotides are TGTGCCAGCAGCAAAGGGAGTCAGCGGGAGGAGGGAGATACGCAGTATTTT. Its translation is CASSKGSQREEGDTQYF.